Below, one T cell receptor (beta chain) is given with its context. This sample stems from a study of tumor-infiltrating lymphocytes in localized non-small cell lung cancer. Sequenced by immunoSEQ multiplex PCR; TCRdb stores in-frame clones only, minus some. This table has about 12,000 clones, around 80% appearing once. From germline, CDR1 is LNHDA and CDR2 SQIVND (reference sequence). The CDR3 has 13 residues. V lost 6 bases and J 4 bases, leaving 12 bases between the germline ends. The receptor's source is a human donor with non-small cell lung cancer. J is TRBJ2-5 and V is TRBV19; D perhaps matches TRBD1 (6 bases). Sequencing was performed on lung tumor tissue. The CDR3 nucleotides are TGTGCCAGTAGGGGGCAGGGGCTAGAGACCCAGTACTTC. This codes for CASRGQGLETQYF. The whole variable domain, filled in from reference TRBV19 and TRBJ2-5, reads DGGITQSPKYLFRKEGQNVTLSCEQNLNHDAMYWYRQDPGQGLRLIYYSQIVNDFQKGDIAEGYSVSREKKESFPLTVTSAQKNPTAFYLCASRGQGLETQYFGPGTRLLVL.